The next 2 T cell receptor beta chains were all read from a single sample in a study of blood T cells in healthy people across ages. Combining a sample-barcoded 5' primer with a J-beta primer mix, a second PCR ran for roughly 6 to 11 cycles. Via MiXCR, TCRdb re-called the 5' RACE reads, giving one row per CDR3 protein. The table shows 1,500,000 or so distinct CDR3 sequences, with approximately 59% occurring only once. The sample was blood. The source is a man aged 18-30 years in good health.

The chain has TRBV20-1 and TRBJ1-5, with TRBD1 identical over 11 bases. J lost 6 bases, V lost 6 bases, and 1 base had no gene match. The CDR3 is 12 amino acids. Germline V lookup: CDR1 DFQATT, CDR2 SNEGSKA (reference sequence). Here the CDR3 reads CSAGTGGQPQHF. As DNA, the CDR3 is TGCAGTGCAGGGACAGGGGGTCAGCCCCAGCATTTT.

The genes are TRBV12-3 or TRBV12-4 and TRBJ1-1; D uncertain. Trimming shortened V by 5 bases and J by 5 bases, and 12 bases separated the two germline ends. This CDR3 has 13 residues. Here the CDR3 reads CASSMGPATEAFF. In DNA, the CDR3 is TGTGCCAGCAGTATGGGTCCCGCGACTGAAGCTTTCTTT.